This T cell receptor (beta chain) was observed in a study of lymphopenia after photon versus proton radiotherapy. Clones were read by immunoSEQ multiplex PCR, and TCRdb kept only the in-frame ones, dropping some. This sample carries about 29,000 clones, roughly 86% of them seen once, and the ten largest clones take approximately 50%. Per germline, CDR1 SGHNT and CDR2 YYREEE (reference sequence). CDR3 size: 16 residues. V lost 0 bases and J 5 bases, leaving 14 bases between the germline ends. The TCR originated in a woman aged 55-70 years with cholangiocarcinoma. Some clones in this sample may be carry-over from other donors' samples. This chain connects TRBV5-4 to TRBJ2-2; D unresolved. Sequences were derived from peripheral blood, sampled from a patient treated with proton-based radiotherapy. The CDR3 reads CASSLGGISSTGELFF. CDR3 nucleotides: TGTGCCAGCAGCTTGGGGGGAATATCAAGTACCGGGGAGCTGTTTTTT.